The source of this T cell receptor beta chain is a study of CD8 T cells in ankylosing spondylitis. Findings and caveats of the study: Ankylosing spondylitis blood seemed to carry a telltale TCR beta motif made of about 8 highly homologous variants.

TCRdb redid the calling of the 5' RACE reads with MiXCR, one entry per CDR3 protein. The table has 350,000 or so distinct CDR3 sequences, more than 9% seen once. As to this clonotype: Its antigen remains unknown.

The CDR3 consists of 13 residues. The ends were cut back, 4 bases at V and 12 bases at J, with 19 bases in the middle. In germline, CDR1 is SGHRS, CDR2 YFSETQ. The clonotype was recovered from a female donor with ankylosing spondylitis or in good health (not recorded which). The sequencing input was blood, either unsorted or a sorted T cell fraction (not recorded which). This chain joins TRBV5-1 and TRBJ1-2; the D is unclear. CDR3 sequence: CASSPDGYGGDTF. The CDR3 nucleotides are TGCGCCAGCAGCCCGGACGGGTATGGAGGCGACACCTTC.